Here is one T cell receptor beta chain with its context. The antigen it recognizes is unknown. The record has no base qualities; no much larger clone is one base away. The data originate from a study of siplizumab effects on memory and regulatory T cells (dated by TCRdb to between 2018 and 2020). Broadly, across the study: The study looked at the effect of siplizumab, an anti-CD2 antibody, on alloreactive T-cell subsets in allogeneic mixed lymphocyte reactions made from human PBMCs.

Sorted unstimulated T cells, along with proliferating T cells recovered from mixed lymphocyte reactions, underwent TCRbeta CDR3 sequencing. Fresh whole blood from over eight HLA-typed healthy donors served as the source for isolating PBMCs. The germline V gene sets CDR1 to SGHTA and CDR2 to FQGTGA. Trimming accounts for 2 bases at V and 0 bases at J, while the number of junction bases matched to no gene is 2. From cysteine to phenylalanine, the CDR3 is 15 amino acids long. The CDR3 DNA has 45 bases and is translated from base 1. Overall study results and their limits: No functional confirmation was obtained for the suppressive function of proliferating Tregs from siplizumab cultures. Compared with memory T cells, unstimulated naive T cells appeared more diverse, and naive cells seemed to make a substantial contribution to the alloresponse. Siplizumab significantly reduced the cumulative frequency of alloreactive sequences traceable to unstimulated CD4+ memory T cells. Of the alloreactive CD4+ clones that could be mapped, the Treg-derived share averaged about 67% with siplizumab compared with approximately 30% in control reactions. Roughly 75-97% of proliferating CD4+ or CD8+ clones could not be assigned a naive or memory phenotype. Because sequences below about 10^-5 frequency were poorly captured, only a minor fraction of alloreactive clones could be mapped to unstimulated subsets.

The method was the immunoSEQ multiplex PCR assay. Each sample had 9 x 10^4 or so TCR templates assayed by the deep sequencing platform. Genomic DNA extracted from sorted T cells was used for TCRbeta CDR3 sequencing. The source study handled its data this way. The R programming language was used for clonal analysis of TCRbeta CDR3 data. Alloreactive CD4+ and CD8+ clones were identified by comparing unstimulated samples to CFSE-low samples taken after the reaction. By matching sequences to the repertoires of sorted unstimulated Treg and non-Treg cells, each alloreactive CD4+ clone was assigned a regulatory or non-regulatory origin. The immuneACCESS repertoire file appears here via TCRdb, limited to in-frame rearrangements. These files lack a portion of the clones; in checked studies, under half of the deficit traces to unresolved V genes, and the cause of the others is not known. V and J calls plus clone size are reproduced from that table; the DNA served to infer D and trimming. The sample data list 70,000 to 100,000 clones, and over 85% of these were observed just once. The ten biggest clones cover 6% to 7% of the sample.

The TCR comes from a human donor in good health. Sequences were obtained from CD8+ T cells sorted from blood. The sequence is built from TRBV7-3 and TRBJ2-3; 7 central nucleotides agree with TRBD1. The bases read TGTGCCAGCAGCTTAGGGGACAGTAGCACAGATACGCAGTATTTT. Translated, this is CASSLGDSSTDTQYF.